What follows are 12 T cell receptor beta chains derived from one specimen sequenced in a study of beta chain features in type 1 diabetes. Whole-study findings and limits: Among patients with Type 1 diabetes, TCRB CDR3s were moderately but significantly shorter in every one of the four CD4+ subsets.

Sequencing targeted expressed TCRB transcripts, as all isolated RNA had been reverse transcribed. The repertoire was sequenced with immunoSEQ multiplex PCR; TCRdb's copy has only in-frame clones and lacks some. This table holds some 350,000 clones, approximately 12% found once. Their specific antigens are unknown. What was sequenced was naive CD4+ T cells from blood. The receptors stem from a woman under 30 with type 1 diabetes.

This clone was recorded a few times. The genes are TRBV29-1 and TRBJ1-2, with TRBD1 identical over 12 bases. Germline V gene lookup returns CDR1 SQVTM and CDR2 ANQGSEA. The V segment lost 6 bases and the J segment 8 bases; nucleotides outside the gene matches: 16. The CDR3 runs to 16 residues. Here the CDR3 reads CSVPRGTGGPLGGYTF. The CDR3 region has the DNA TGCAGCGTACCCAGGGGGACAGGGGGCCCCCTTGGGGGCTACACCTTC.

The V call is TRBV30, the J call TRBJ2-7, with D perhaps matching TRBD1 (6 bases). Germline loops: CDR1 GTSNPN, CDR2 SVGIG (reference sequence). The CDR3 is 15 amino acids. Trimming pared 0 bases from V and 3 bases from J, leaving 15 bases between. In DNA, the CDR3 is TGTGCCTGGAGTGTCGCCCAGGGGCGTTTCTACGAGCAGTACTTC. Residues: CAWSVAQGRFYEQYF. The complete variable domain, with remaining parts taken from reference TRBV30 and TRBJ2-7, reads SQTIHQWPATLVQPVGSPLSLECTVEGTSNPNLYWYRQAAGRGLQLLFYSVGIGQISSEVPQNLSASRPQDRQFILSSKKLLLSDSGFYLCAWSVAQGRFYEQYFGPGTRLTVT.

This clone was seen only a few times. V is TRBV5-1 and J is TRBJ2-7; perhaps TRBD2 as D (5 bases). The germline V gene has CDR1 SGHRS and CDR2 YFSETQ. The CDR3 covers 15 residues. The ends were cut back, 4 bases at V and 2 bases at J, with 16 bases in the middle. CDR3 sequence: CASSIGGSWAYEQYF. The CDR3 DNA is TGCGCCAGCAGCATTGGAGGTTCCTGGGCCTACGAGCAGTACTTC.

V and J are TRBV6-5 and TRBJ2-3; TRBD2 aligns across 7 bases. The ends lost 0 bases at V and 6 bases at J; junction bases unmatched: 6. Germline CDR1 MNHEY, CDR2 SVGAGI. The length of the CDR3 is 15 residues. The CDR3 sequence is CASSYSYGGGDTQYF. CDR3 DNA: TGTGCCAGCAGTTACTCGTATGGCGGGGGTGATACGCAGTATTTT.

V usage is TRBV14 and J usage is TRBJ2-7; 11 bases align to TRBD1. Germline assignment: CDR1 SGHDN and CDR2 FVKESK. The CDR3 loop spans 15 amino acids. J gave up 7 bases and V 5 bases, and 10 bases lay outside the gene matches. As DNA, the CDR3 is TGTGCCAGCAGCAGCCTTGGGACAGGGGGGTTTGAGCAGTACTTC. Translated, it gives CASSSLGTGGFEQYF.

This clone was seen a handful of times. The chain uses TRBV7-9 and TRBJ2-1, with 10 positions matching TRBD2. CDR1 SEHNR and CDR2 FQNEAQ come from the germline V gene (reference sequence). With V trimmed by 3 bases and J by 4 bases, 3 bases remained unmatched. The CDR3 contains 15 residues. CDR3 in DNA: TGTGCCAGCAGCTTGGGGACTAGCGCATACAATGAGCAGTTCTTC. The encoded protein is CASSLGTSAYNEQFF.

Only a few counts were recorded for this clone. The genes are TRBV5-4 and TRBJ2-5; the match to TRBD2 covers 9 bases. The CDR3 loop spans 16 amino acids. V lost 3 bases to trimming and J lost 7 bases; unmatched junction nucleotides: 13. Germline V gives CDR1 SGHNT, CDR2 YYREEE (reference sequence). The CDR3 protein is CASSSVELAGSGTQYF. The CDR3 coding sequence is TGTGCCAGCAGCTCCGTCGAACTAGCGGGTTCAGGGACCCAGTACTTC.

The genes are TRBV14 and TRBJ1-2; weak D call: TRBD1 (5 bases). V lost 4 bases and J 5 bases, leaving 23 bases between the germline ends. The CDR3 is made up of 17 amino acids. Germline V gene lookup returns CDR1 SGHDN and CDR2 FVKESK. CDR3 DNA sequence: TGTGCCAGCAGCCGGAAAAGAAGGGGAACACTTGAATATGGCTACACCTTC. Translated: CASSRKRRGTLEYGYTF.

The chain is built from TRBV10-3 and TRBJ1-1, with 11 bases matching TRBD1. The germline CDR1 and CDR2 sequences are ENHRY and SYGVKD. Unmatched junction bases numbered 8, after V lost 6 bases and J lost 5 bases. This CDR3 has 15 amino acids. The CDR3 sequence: CAISEGTGGKTEAFF. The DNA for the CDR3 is TGTGCCATCAGCGAGGGGACAGGGGGAAAGACTGAAGCTTTCTTT.

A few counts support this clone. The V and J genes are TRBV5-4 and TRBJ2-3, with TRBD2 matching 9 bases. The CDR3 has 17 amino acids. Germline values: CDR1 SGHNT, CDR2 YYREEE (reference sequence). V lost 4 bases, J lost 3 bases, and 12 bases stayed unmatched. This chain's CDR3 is CASSQEWREGGTDTQYF. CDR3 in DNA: TGTGCCAGCAGCCAAGAGTGGCGGGAGGGAGGGACAGATACGCAGTATTTT.

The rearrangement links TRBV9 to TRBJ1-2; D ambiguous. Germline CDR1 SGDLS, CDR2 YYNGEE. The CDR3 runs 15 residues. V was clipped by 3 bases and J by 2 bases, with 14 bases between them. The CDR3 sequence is CASSGREGPNYGYTF. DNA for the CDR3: TGTGCCAGCAGCGGCCGGGAGGGCCCCAACTATGGCTACACCTTC.

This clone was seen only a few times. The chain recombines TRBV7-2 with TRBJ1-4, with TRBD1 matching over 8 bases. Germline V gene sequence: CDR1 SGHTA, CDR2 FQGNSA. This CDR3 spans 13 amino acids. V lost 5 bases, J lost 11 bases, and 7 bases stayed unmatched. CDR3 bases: TGTGCCAGCAGCCGAGACAGGGGTGAGAAACTGTTTTTT. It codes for CASSRDRGEKLFF. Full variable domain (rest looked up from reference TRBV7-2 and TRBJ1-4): GAGVSQSPSNKVTEKGKDVELRCDPISGHTALYWYRQSLGQGLEFLIYFQGNSAPDKSGLPSDRFSAERTGGSVSTLTIQRTQQEDSAVYLCASSRDRGEKLFFGSGTQLSVL.